This T cell receptor (beta chain) was sequenced in a study of cytomegalovirus exposure and HLA in healthy donors. PCR involved 60 Vbeta and 13 Jbeta primers. Assay used: immunoSEQ multiplex PCR; TCRdb lists only in-frame clones, some missing. Of roughly 120,000 clones listed, 60% to 85% are singletons. The CDR3 is 16 residues long. With V trimmed by 3 bases and J by 5 bases, 13 bases remained unmatched. Germline V gene data show CDR1 as SGHRS and CDR2 as YFSETQ. Input material: PBMCs. V and J are TRBV5-1 and TRBJ2-5; 7 bases line up with TRBD1. This TCR was sampled from a man in his forties or fifties in good health and CMV-seronegative. The CDR3 here is CASSSMDRHFRETQYF. DNA for the CDR3: TGCGCCAGCAGCTCCATGGACAGGCACTTCAGGGAGACCCAGTACTTC.